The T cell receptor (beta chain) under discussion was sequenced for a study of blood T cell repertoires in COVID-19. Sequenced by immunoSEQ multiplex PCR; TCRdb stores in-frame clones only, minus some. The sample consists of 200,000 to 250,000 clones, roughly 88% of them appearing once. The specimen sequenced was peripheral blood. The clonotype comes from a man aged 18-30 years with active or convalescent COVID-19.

As DNA, the CDR3 is TGCAGCGTTTACGGACAGGGGAGAGTCACTAGCGGGAGGTTAGATACGCAGTATTTT. Translation gives CSVYGQGRVTSGRLDTQYF. The rearrangement links TRBV29-1 to TRBJ2-3; TRBD2 matches at 12 bases. V was clipped by 5 bases and J by 5 bases; unmatched bases: 20. This CDR3 contains 19 residues. Germline lookup yields CDR1 SQVTM and CDR2 ANQGSEA.